These T cell receptor beta chains were read from a single sample in a study of control samples from healthy donors and cancer patients. TCRdb's copy holds only in-frame clones and misses some; the assay was immunoSEQ multiplex PCR. The table lists 100,000 or so clones, approximately 90% of them singletons, with less than 8.5% in the top ten. The sequenced sample consisted of blood. Source of these receptors: a man aged 25 to 40 in good health. The CDR3 runs from the conserved cysteine through the conserved F or W. Fields, in order: J gene, clone size, V gene, CDR3 length, D gene, CDR3 DNA, CDR3 protein. The D gene is left open where the match is weak. Clone size is stated in some rows and not others, as once, few, many or a class when expanded.

j_call: TRBJ1-6
clone_size: -
v_call: TRBV18
cdr3_length: 14
d_call: -
cdr3_nt: TGTGCCAGCTCACCACAGGGGCGTAATTCACCCCTCCACTTT
cdr3_aa: CASSPQGRNSPLHF

j_call: TRBJ2-7
clone_size: -
v_call: TRBV6-2/TRBV6-3
cdr3_length: 11
d_call: -
cdr3_nt: TGTGCCAGCAGTTACTCGGGAGGACAGTACTTC
cdr3_aa: CASSYSGGQYF

j_call: TRBJ2-2
clone_size: -
v_call: TRBV5-1
cdr3_length: 18
d_call: TRBD1
cdr3_nt: TGCGCCAGCAGCTTGTCCCCTCCCGGGACAGGGAACACCGGGGAGCTGTTTTTT
cdr3_aa: CASSLSPPGTGNTGELFF

j_call: TRBJ2-3
clone_size: -
v_call: TRBV11-3
cdr3_length: 12
d_call: -
cdr3_nt: TGTGCCAGCAGCTTAACCGCAGATACGCAGTATTTT
cdr3_aa: CASSLTADTQYF

j_call: TRBJ1-3
clone_size: -
v_call: TRBV6-6
cdr3_length: 15
d_call: -
cdr3_nt: TGTGCCAGCAGTTACTTTCTGGACTCTGGAAACACCATATATTTT
cdr3_aa: CASSYFLDSGNTIYF

j_call: TRBJ2-1
clone_size: few
v_call: TRBV7-2
cdr3_length: 16
d_call: -
cdr3_nt: TGTGCCAGCAGCTTAGAAGGCGGGGTCTCCTACAATGAGCAGTTCTTC
cdr3_aa: CASSLEGGVSYNEQFF

j_call: TRBJ1-1
clone_size: once
v_call: TRBV19
cdr3_length: 14
d_call: -
cdr3_nt: TGTGCCAGTAGTATCCTAGGGGTGAACACTGAAGCTTTCTTT
cdr3_aa: CASSILGVNTEAFF

j_call: TRBJ2-3
clone_size: -
v_call: TRBV6-5
cdr3_length: 14
d_call: -
cdr3_nt: TGTGCCAGCAGTCCCCCCAGGGACACAGATACGCAGTATTTT
cdr3_aa: CASSPPRDTDTQYF

j_call: TRBJ1-1
clone_size: few
v_call: TRBV27
cdr3_length: 14
d_call: -
cdr3_nt: TGTGCCAGCAGACTAAGCGGACAGACCGTAGGGGCTTTCTTT
cdr3_aa: CASRLSGQTVGAFF

j_call: TRBJ2-1
clone_size: -
v_call: TRBV5-4
cdr3_length: 14
d_call: TRBD1
cdr3_nt: TGTGCCAGCAGCGTATTACAGGGGGCGAATGAGCAGTTCTTC
cdr3_aa: CASSVLQGANEQFF

j_call: TRBJ1-5
clone_size: -
v_call: TRBV4-3
cdr3_length: 16
d_call: -
cdr3_nt: TGCGCCAGCAGCCAATACGTGGTGTCGGGCAATCAGCCCCAGCATTTT
cdr3_aa: CASSQYVVSGNQPQHF

j_call: TRBJ2-6
clone_size: many
v_call: TRBV6-5
cdr3_length: 14
d_call: TRBD1
cdr3_nt: TGTGCCACAAAGGGGGCCAGTGGGGCCAACGTCCTGACTTTC
cdr3_aa: CATKGASGANVLTF

j_call: TRBJ2-1
clone_size: -
v_call: TRBV7-2
cdr3_length: 14
d_call: -
cdr3_nt: TGTGCCAGCATGGGAGGGGGGCAGAACAATGAGCAGTTCTTC
cdr3_aa: CASMGGGQNNEQFF

j_call: TRBJ2-4
clone_size: -
v_call: TRBV4-1
cdr3_length: 16
d_call: -
cdr3_nt: TGCGCCAGCAGCCAAGGGCCGGGCACAGCCAAAAACATTCAGTACTTC
cdr3_aa: CASSQGPGTAKNIQYF

j_call: TRBJ2-2
clone_size: -
v_call: TRBV19
cdr3_length: 16
d_call: -
cdr3_nt: TGTGCCAGTAGTATAATCCTCTTCCCAGGCACCGGGGAGCTGTTTTTT
cdr3_aa: CASSIILFPGTGELFF

j_call: TRBJ2-1
clone_size: -
v_call: TRBV6-2/TRBV6-3
cdr3_length: 12
d_call: -
cdr3_nt: TGTGCCAGCAGTTACCCCTACAATGAGCAGTTCTTC
cdr3_aa: CASSYPYNEQFF

j_call: TRBJ1-2
clone_size: -
v_call: TRBV6-2/TRBV6-3
cdr3_length: 14
d_call: TRBD1
cdr3_nt: TGTGCCAGCAGCCCGACAGGGTTGATGGATGGCTACACCTTC
cdr3_aa: CASSPTGLMDGYTF

j_call: TRBJ2-7
clone_size: -
v_call: TRBV6-5
cdr3_length: 15
d_call: -
cdr3_nt: TGTGCCAGCAGTTACTCTCCCGGGCGTGTCTACGAGCAGTACTTC
cdr3_aa: CASSYSPGRVYEQYF

j_call: TRBJ2-1
clone_size: -
v_call: TRBV28
cdr3_length: 15
d_call: -
cdr3_nt: TGTGCCAGCAGTTTGAGTTCGACTAGCTACAATGAGCAGTTCTTC
cdr3_aa: CASSLSSTSYNEQFF

j_call: TRBJ1-3
clone_size: -
v_call: TRBV11-2
cdr3_length: 16
d_call: -
cdr3_nt: TGTGCCAGCAGAGTTTCTTTCAGGGGTTCTGGAAACACCATATATTTT
cdr3_aa: CASRVSFRGSGNTIYF

j_call: TRBJ2-7
clone_size: -
v_call: TRBV14
cdr3_length: 14
d_call: TRBD2
cdr3_nt: TGTGCCAGCAGCCAAGATCGGGCTAGCGGGGGGCAGTACTTC
cdr3_aa: CASSQDRASGGQYF

j_call: TRBJ1-2
clone_size: once
v_call: TRBV6-4
cdr3_length: 14
d_call: -
cdr3_nt: TGTGCCAGCAGTGACACCACCCAGGGGTATGGCTACACCTTC
cdr3_aa: CASSDTTQGYGYTF

j_call: TRBJ2-5
clone_size: -
v_call: TRBV6-5
cdr3_length: 15
d_call: TRBD1
cdr3_nt: TGTGCCAGCAGCCCGGCGTGGGACAGGGTAGAGACCCAGTACTTC
cdr3_aa: CASSPAWDRVETQYF

j_call: TRBJ2-3
clone_size: -
v_call: TRBV18
cdr3_length: 15
d_call: -
cdr3_nt: TGTGCCAGCTCCCCCAATTGGGGGCGCACAGATACGCAGTATTTT
cdr3_aa: CASSPNWGRTDTQYF

j_call: TRBJ1-2
clone_size: -
v_call: TRBV28
cdr3_length: 12
d_call: -
cdr3_nt: TGTGCCAGCAGTTTAAAGGGGTATGGCTACACCTTC
cdr3_aa: CASSLKGYGYTF

j_call: TRBJ2-1
clone_size: -
v_call: TRBV6-2/TRBV6-3
cdr3_length: 14
d_call: -
cdr3_nt: TGTGCCAGCAGTTACCGACTTTTAAGTTCTGAGCAGTTCTTC
cdr3_aa: CASSYRLLSSEQFF

j_call: TRBJ1-3
clone_size: -
v_call: TRBV18
cdr3_length: 13
d_call: -
cdr3_nt: TGTGCCAGCTCCACAGATTCTGGAAACACCATATATTTT
cdr3_aa: CASSTDSGNTIYF

j_call: TRBJ2-1
clone_size: -
v_call: TRBV29-1
cdr3_length: 12
d_call: -
cdr3_nt: TGCAGCGTGAGAGGGGGGTCGCGTGAGCAGTTCTTC
cdr3_aa: CSVRGGSREQFF

j_call: TRBJ2-5
clone_size: once
v_call: TRBV5-1
cdr3_length: 13
d_call: -
cdr3_nt: TGCGCCAGCAGCACCGGGAACCAAGAGACCCAGTACTTC
cdr3_aa: CASSTGNQETQYF

j_call: TRBJ2-5
clone_size: -
v_call: TRBV7-6
cdr3_length: 14
d_call: -
cdr3_nt: TGTGCCAGCTCCAACAGAGGAAAGGGGGAGACCCAGTACTTC
cdr3_aa: CASSNRGKGETQYF

j_call: TRBJ2-7
clone_size: -
v_call: TRBV19
cdr3_length: 14
d_call: -
cdr3_nt: TGTGCCAGTAGTCTCCCACAGGGTTCCAACGAGCAGTACTTC
cdr3_aa: CASSLPQGSNEQYF

j_call: TRBJ1-6
clone_size: -
v_call: TRBV30
cdr3_length: 16
d_call: TRBD1
cdr3_nt: TGTGCCTGGAGTGTACTGAAATCGGACAGGAATTCACCCCTCCACTTT
cdr3_aa: CAWSVLKSDRNSPLHF

j_call: TRBJ1-2
clone_size: -
v_call: TRBV9
cdr3_length: 13
d_call: -
cdr3_nt: TGTGCCAGCAGCGTAGTGACTACCGTTGGCTACACCTTC
cdr3_aa: CASSVVTTVGYTF

j_call: TRBJ1-1
clone_size: -
v_call: TRBV27
cdr3_length: 15
d_call: TRBD1
cdr3_nt: TGTGCCAGCAGTTTCGGGACAGGGGGGAGGGTTGAAGCTTTCTTT
cdr3_aa: CASSFGTGGRVEAFF

j_call: TRBJ2-3
clone_size: -
v_call: TRBV10-1
cdr3_length: 13
d_call: -
cdr3_nt: TGCGCCAACAGTGAGTCTGGTGGTGCTACGCAGTATTTT
cdr3_aa: CANSESGGATQYF

j_call: TRBJ2-2
clone_size: -
v_call: TRBV11-2
cdr3_length: 13
d_call: -
cdr3_nt: TGTGCCAGCAGCTTAATGGTCACCGGGGAGCTGTTTTTT
cdr3_aa: CASSLMVTGELFF

j_call: TRBJ2-7
clone_size: once
v_call: TRBV4-2
cdr3_length: 17
d_call: TRBD2
cdr3_nt: TGTGCCAGCAGCCAAGGAGCGGGACGGTTTTCCTCCTACGAGCAGTACTTC
cdr3_aa: CASSQGAGRFSSYEQYF

j_call: TRBJ1-4
clone_size: -
v_call: TRBV3-1/TRBV3-2
cdr3_length: 16
d_call: TRBD1
cdr3_nt: TGTGCCAGCAGCCCGGGGACAGCCGTTACTAATGAAAAACTGTTTTTT
cdr3_aa: CASSPGTAVTNEKLFF

j_call: TRBJ2-7
clone_size: -
v_call: TRBV27
cdr3_length: 14
d_call: -
cdr3_nt: TGTGCCAGCAGGATCGGGACGGGGGTCTACGAGCAGTACTTC
cdr3_aa: CASRIGTGVYEQYF

j_call: TRBJ1-1
clone_size: -
v_call: TRBV7-9
cdr3_length: 12
d_call: -
cdr3_nt: TGTGCCAGCTCCGAAGACGTCGCTGAAGCTTTCTTT
cdr3_aa: CASSEDVAEAFF

j_call: TRBJ2-7
clone_size: -
v_call: TRBV7-2
cdr3_length: 18
d_call: TRBD2
cdr3_nt: TGTGCCAGCAGCTTTCAGACGAGAAGGACTAGCGGAAATTACGAGCAGTACTTC
cdr3_aa: CASSFQTRRTSGNYEQYF

j_call: TRBJ1-2
clone_size: -
v_call: TRBV5-1
cdr3_length: 14
d_call: -
cdr3_nt: TGCGCCAGCAGCGAAGGGACGGTTAACTATGGCTACACCTTC
cdr3_aa: CASSEGTVNYGYTF

j_call: TRBJ2-5
clone_size: -
v_call: TRBV2
cdr3_length: 15
d_call: TRBD1
cdr3_nt: TGTGCCAGCAGTCGGGACAGGGGTGGTTTCGGGACCCAGTACTTC
cdr3_aa: CASSRDRGGFGTQYF

j_call: TRBJ2-1
clone_size: -
v_call: TRBV19
cdr3_length: 16
d_call: TRBD1
cdr3_nt: TGTGCCAGTAGTATCAGACCGGGACAGGGGTCTTATGAGCAGTTCTTC
cdr3_aa: CASSIRPGQGSYEQFF

j_call: TRBJ1-1
clone_size: -
v_call: TRBV7-9
cdr3_length: 15
d_call: TRBD1
cdr3_nt: TGTGCCAGCAGCCCATCGGGACAGATGAACACTGAAGCTTTCTTT
cdr3_aa: CASSPSGQMNTEAFF

j_call: TRBJ2-2
clone_size: -
v_call: TRBV6-1
cdr3_length: 14
d_call: -
cdr3_nt: TGTGCCAGCGTTACCGATCAGGGGAGAGGGGAGCTGTTTTTT
cdr3_aa: CASVTDQGRGELFF

j_call: TRBJ2-5
clone_size: -
v_call: TRBV5-1
cdr3_length: 15
d_call: TRBD2
cdr3_nt: TGCGCCAGCAGCTTTGGCGGGAGTGTCCAAGAGACCCAGTACTTC
cdr3_aa: CASSFGGSVQETQYF

j_call: TRBJ2-7
clone_size: -
v_call: TRBV7-2
cdr3_length: 15
d_call: -
cdr3_nt: TGTGCCAGCAGCGTCCGGGCCCAAGCAGAGTACGAGCAGTACTTC
cdr3_aa: CASSVRAQAEYEQYF

j_call: TRBJ2-5
clone_size: -
v_call: TRBV6-2/TRBV6-3
cdr3_length: 19
d_call: TRBD2
cdr3_nt: TGTGCCAGCAGTTACCTCCCGGTCTCAGCTAGCGGGAGCTTGGTGACCCAGTACTTC
cdr3_aa: CASSYLPVSASGSLVTQYF

j_call: TRBJ2-3
clone_size: -
v_call: TRBV4-2
cdr3_length: 16
d_call: TRBD2
cdr3_nt: TGTGCCAGCAGCGCCCCCGGGACTAGCAGCACAGATACGCAGTATTTT
cdr3_aa: CASSAPGTSSTDTQYF

j_call: TRBJ1-1
clone_size: -
v_call: TRBV30
cdr3_length: 12
d_call: -
cdr3_nt: TGTGCCTGGAGTGTTCGGGGGGCTGAAGCTTTCTTT
cdr3_aa: CAWSVRGAEAFF